This T cell receptor (beta chain) was recorded in a study of cytomegalovirus exposure and HLA in healthy donors. Study-wide results and limits: As a later analysis revealed, most CMV-associated TCR beta chains appeared HLA-restricted.

PCR amplification relied on 60 Vbeta primers (plus 13 Jbeta primers). Some clones are missing from TCRdb's copy, which holds only in-frame ones; the method was immunoSEQ multiplex PCR. Of approximately 190,000 clones in the sample, 78% are singletons; the top ten hold around 14%. V shed 0 bases and J shed 2 bases, with 12 bases lying between them. The CDR3 spans 15 residues. CDR1 and CDR2 (germline): SGDLS, YYNGEE. For this clone: Its antigen is as yet unknown.

The sample comprised PBMCs. The TCR was taken from a woman aged 25 to 39 in good health and CMV-seropositive. The rearrangement joins TRBV9 to TRBJ2-7; D is undetermined. CDR3 sequence (DNA): TGTGCCAGCAGCGTAGGAGACTTCCCAACCTACGAGCAGTACTTC. Residues: CASSVGDFPTYEQYF.